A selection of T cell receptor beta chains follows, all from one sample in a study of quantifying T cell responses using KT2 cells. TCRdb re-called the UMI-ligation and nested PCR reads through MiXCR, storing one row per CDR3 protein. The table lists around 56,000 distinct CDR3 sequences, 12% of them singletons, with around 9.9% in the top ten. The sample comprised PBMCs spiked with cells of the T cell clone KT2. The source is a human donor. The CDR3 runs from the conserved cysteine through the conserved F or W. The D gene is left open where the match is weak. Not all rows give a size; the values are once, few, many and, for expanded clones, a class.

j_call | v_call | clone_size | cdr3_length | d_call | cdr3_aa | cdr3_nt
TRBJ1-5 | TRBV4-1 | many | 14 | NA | CASSQVFRTQPQHF | TGCGCCAGCAGCCAAGTTTTTAGGACTCAGCCCCAGCATTTT
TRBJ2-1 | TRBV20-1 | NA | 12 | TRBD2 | CNGRTSYNEQFF | TGCAACGGGAGGACGTCCTACAATGAGCAGTTCTTC
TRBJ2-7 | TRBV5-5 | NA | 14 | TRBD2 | CASILRLAGDEQYF | TGTGCCAGCATCCTAAGACTAGCGGGGGACGAGCAGTACTTC
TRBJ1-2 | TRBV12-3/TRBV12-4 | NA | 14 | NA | CASSFEGANYGYTF | TGTGCCAGCAGTTTTGAAGGCGCTAACTATGGCTACACCTTC
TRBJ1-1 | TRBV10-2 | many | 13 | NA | CASSEIPETEAFF | TGCGCCAGCAGCGAGATACCAGAGACTGAAGCTTTCTTT
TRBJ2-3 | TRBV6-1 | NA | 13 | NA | CASSLDAADTQYF | TGTGCCAGCAGCTTGGACGCCGCAGATACGCAGTATTTT
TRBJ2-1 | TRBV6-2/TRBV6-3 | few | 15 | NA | CASSYRANVGNEQFF | TGTGCCAGCAGTTACAGAGCTAATGTGGGGAATGAGCAGTTCTTC
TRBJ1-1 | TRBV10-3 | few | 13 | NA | CAISNDQTYRAFF | TGTGCCATCAGTAACGACCAGACCTACCGAGCTTTCTTT
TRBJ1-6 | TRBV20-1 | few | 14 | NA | CSAKDSRGNSPLHF | TGCAGTGCTAAAGACAGTAGAGGGAATTCACCCCTCCACTTT
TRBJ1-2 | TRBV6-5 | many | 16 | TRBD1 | CASSYGHRTGDHGYTF | TGTGCCAGCAGTTACGGGCACAGGACAGGTGATCATGGCTACACCTTC
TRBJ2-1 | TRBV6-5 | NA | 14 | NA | CASSYGGGGALEFF | TGTGCCAGCAGTTACGGGGGAGGGGGAGCGCTTGAGTTCTTC
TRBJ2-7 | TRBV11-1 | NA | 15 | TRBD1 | CASSLARTGLFEQYF | TGTGCCAGCAGCTTAGCTCGGACAGGGCTCTTCGAGCAGTACTTC
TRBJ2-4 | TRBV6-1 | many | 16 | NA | CASSEEDGGGRNIQYF | TGTGCCAGCAGTGAGGAGGACGGGGGTGGGCGAAACATTCAGTACTTC
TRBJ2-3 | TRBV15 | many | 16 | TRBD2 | CATSRTSGRTPVTQYF | TGTGCCACCAGCAGGACTAGCGGGAGGACCCCAGTTACGCAGTATTTT
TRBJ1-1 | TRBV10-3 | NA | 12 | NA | CAIGRENTEAFF | TGTGCCATCGGCAGGGAGAACACTGAAGCTTTCTTT
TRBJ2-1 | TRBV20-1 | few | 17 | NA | CSARGSGTEGLYNEQFF | TGCAGTGCTAGAGGAAGCGGGACAGAAGGGCTCTACAATGAGCAGTTCTTC
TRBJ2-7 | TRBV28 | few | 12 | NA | CASSSGTGEQYF | TGTGCCAGCAGTTCTGGGACGGGCGAGCAGTACTTC
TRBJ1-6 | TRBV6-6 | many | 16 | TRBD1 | CASSYSGQGGNSPLHF | TGTGCCAGCAGTTACTCCGGACAGGGAGGCAATTCACCCCTCCACTTT
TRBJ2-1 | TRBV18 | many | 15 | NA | CASSPDPVRIHEQFF | TGTGCCAGCTCACCCGACCCCGTTCGGATCCATGAGCAGTTCTTC
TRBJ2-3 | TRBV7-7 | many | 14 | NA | CASSSSGSTDTQYF | TGTGCTAGCAGCTCCTCCGGAAGCACAGATACGCAGTATTTT
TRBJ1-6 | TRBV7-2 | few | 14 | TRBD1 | CASRPDRGFSPLHF | TGTGCCAGCAGACCGGACAGGGGTTTTTCACCCCTCCACTTT
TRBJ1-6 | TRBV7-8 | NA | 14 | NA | CASSFGVSNSPLHF | TGTGCCAGCAGCTTTGGGGTGTCGAATTCACCCCTCCACTTT
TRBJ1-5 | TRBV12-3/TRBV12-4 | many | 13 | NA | CASSFTSRVAQHF | TGTGCCAGCAGTTTTACGTCCAGGGTGGCCCAGCATTTT
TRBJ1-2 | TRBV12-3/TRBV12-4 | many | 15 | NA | CASSHSAGHFYGYTF | TGTGCCAGCAGCCACTCCGCGGGACACTTCTATGGCTACACCTTC
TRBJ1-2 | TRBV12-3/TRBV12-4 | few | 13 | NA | CASSQRAASGYTF | TGTGCCAGCAGCCAAAGGGCCGCCAGCGGCTACACCTTC
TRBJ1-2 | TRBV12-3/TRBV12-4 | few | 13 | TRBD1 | CASSPGDSYGYTF | TGTGCCAGCAGTCCAGGGGACAGCTATGGCTACACCTTC
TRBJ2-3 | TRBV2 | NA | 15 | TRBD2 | CASARTSGSTDTQYF | TGTGCCAGCGCCCGTACTAGCGGTAGCACAGATACGCAGTATTTT
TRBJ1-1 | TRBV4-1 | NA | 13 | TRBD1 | CASSQTLDRDAFF | TGCGCCAGCAGCCAAACCCTTGACAGGGACGCTTTCTTT
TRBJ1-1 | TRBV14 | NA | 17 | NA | CASSQGLGRPLGTEAFF | TGTGCCAGCAGCCAAGGGTTGGGCCGCCCATTGGGCACTGAAGCTTTCTTT
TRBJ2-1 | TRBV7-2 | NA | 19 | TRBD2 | CASSLDALAGPVGYNEQFF | TGTGCCAGCAGCTTAGACGCCCTAGCGGGACCTGTGGGGTACAATGAGCAGTTCTTC
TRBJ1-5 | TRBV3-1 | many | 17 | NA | CASSQDGGKYSNQPQHF | TGTGCCAGCAGCCAAGACGGCGGGAAATATAGCAATCAGCCCCAGCATTTT
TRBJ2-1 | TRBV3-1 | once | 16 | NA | CASSLRSGSSYNEQFF | TGTGCCAGCAGCCTGCGGTCGGGGAGCTCCTACAATGAGCAGTTCTTC
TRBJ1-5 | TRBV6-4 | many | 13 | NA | CASSDGIHQPQHF | TGTGCCAGCAGTGACGGGATTCATCAGCCCCAGCATTTT
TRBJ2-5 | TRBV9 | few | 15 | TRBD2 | CASSPSGTPQETQYF | TGTGCCAGCAGCCCCAGCGGGACCCCACAAGAGACCCAGTACTTC
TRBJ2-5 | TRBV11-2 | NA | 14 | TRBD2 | CASSFRTSQETQYF | TGTGCCAGCAGCTTTCGGACTAGTCAAGAGACCCAGTACTTC
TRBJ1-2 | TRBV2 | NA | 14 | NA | CASSDRGQGGGYNF | TGTGCCAGCAGTGATCGGGGTCAGGGCGGCGGCTACAACTTC
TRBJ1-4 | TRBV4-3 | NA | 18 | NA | CASSQDLRVVATNEKLFF | TGCGCCAGCAGCCAAGATTTAAGGGTCGTGGCAACTAATGAAAAACTGTTTTTT
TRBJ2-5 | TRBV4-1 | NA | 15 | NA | CASSQLGGAQETQYF | TGCGCCAGCAGCCAATTGGGGGGAGCCCAAGAGACCCAGTACTTC
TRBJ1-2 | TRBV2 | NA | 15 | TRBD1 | CASSPTGTGKYGYNF | TGTGCCAGCAGTCCAACCGGGACAGGAAAATATGGCTACAACTTC
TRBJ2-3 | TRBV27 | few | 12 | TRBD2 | CASSWGGDTQYF | TGTGCCAGCAGTTGGGGGGGGGATACGCAGTATTTT
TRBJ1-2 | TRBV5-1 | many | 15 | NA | CASSWGRRASPGYTF | TGCGCCAGCAGCTGGGGACGGCGCGCCTCCCCTGGCTACACCTTC
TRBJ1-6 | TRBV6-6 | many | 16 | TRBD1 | CASSYAGQGWGSPLHF | TGTGCCAGCAGTTACGCCGGACAGGGTTGGGGTTCACCCCTCCACTTT
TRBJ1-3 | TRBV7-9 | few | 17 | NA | CASSLGSLGRSGNTIYF | TGTGCCAGCAGCTTAGGGAGCTTGGGTCGCTCTGGAAACACCATATATTTT